The T cell receptor beta chain described here comes from a study of shared clonotypes between healthy human individuals. General study points: Sequencing depth was predicted to influence how clonotypes are shared among donors.

Terminally differentiated effector memory CD45RA+ cells were left out of the naive CD8 fraction, which was CD45RO-negative and positively selected for CCR7. Details on this clone: The antigen is not known.

This CDR3 has 16 amino acids. The germline V and J ends were trimmed by 0 bases and 2 bases, with 11 bases remaining between them. Germline V gives CDR1 SNHLY, CDR2 FYNNEI. The protocol was immunoSEQ multiplex PCR, while the TCRdb copy is restricted to in-frame clones and leaves out a portion. The sample holds about 2,200,000 clones, about 92% seen once. This receptor was obtained from a man between 18 and 29 years old in good health. Some clones in this sample may be carry-over from other donors' samples. This chain uses TRBV2 with TRBJ2-1; no clear D. The sequenced sample was naive CD8+ T cells from PBMCs. CDR3 amino acids: CASSEATPRPYNEQFF. DNA of the CDR3: TGTGCCAGCAGTGAAGCAACCCCGCGCCCCTACAATGAGCAGTTCTTC.